This note documents a single TCR beta chain sequence. Its antigen is still unknown. This CDR3 is built from 15 residues. The germline CDR1 and CDR2 sequences are MNHEY and SVGEGT. The junction had 6 bases not matched to a gene; V was cut back by 6 bases and J by 4 bases. Libraries were prepared by immunoSEQ multiplex PCR; TCRdb keeps only in-frame clonotypes and omits some of them. In the table there are about 120,000 clones, around 87% of which are singletons. The entry originates in a study of T cell responses to AZD1222 COVID-19 vaccine. Study-wide findings and caveats: Compared with day 0, the breadth and depth of the Spike-specific TCR repertoire rose significantly after two doses of AZD1222.

This TCR derives from an adult in good health. The input for sequencing was peripheral blood, taken on day 0 of AZD1222 vaccination. The rearrangement links TRBV6-2 or TRBV6-3 to TRBJ2-2, with 9 bases aligning to TRBD1. This CDR3 reads CASSRDRASTGELFF. The CDR3 DNA is TGTGCCAGCAGCCGGGACAGGGCGTCCACCGGGGAGCTGTTTTTT.